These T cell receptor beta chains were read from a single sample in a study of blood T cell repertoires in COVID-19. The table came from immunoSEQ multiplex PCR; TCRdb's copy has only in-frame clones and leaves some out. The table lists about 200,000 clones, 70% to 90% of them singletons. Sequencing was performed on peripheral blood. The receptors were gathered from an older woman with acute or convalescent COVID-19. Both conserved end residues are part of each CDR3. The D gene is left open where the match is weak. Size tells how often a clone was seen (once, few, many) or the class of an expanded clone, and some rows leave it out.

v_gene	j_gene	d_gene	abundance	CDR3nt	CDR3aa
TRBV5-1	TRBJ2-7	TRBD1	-	TGCGCCAGCAGCTTGAAGGGGGCCCACGAGCAGTACTTC	CASSLKGAHEQYF
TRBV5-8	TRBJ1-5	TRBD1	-	TGTGCCAGCAGCCGCGGGACAGTCCATCAGCCCCAGCATTTT	CASSRGTVHQPQHF
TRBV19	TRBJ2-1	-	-	TGTGCCAGTACCATCCAGGATGAGCAGTTCTTC	CASTIQDEQFF
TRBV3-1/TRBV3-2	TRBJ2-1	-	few	TGTGCCAGCGGTTTAGCGGTAACTGAGCAGTTCTTC	CASGLAVTEQFF
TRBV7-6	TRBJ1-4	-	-	TGTGCCAGCAGCTTAGGAGGGTGGGATTCACTGTTTTTT	CASSLGGWDSLFF
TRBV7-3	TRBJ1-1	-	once	TGTGCCAGCAGCTTATACGGGGTTGAGAACACTGAAGCTTTCTTT	CASSLYGVENTEAFF
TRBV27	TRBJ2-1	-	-	TGTGCCAGCAGTTTTTCTAGTGGCAATGAGCAGTTCTTC	CASSFSSGNEQFF
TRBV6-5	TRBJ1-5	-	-	TGTGCCAGCAGCGTGGACATAATTAGCAATCAGCCCCAGCATTTT	CASSVDIISNQPQHF
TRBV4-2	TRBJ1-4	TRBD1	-	TGTGCCAGCAGCCAACCTTCGGACAGGGGTAATGAAAAACTGTTTTTT	CASSQPSDRGNEKLFF
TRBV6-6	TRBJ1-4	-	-	TGTGCCGCTACTACAGGGTTTGCTAATGAAAAACTGTTTTTT	CAATTGFANEKLFF
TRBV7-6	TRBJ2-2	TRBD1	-	TGTGCCAGCAGCATAACCGGGACAGGGAGGACCGGGGAGCTGTTTTTT	CASSITGTGRTGELFF
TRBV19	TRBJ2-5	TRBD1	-	TGTGCCAGTAGTCCAATTACAGGGGGGACAGAGACCCAGTACTTC	CASSPITGGTETQYF
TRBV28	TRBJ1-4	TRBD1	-	TGTGCCAGCAGTCCCGGTGGCCAGGGGGTAGAAAAACTGTTTTTT	CASSPGGQGVEKLFF
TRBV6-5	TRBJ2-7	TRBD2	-	TGTGCCAGCAGTTACTTAAGGGGCGGACTAGCAAGGGAGCAGTACTTC	CASSYLRGGLAREQYF
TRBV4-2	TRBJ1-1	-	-	TGTGCCAGCAGCCCGTCGGACATCATGAACACTGAAGCTTTCTTT	CASSPSDIMNTEAFF
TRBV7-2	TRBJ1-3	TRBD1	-	TGTGCCGTAAAGGGGGCGCCAGGAAACACCATATATTTT	CAVKGAPGNTIYF
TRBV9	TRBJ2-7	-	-	TGTGCCAGCAGCGCTGAGGGGGAGTCTGAGCAGTACTTC	CASSAEGESEQYF
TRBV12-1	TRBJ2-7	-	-	TGTGCCAGCAGCTTCCACACAGGTTCCTACGAGCAGTACTTC	CASSFHTGSYEQYF
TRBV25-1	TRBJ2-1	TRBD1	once	TGTGCCAGCAGCCCCCACCCGGGACAGGTCTACAATGAGCAGTTCTTC	CASSPHPGQVYNEQFF
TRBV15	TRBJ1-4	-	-	TGTGCCACCGGAGTTGGAGGAACTAATGAAAAACTGTTTTTT	CATGVGGTNEKLFF
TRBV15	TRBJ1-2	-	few	TGTGCCACCAGCATGTCTCGGGACTATGGCTACACCTTC	CATSMSRDYGYTF
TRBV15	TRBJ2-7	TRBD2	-	TGTGCCACCAGCAGTTCTAGCGGCGAGCAGTACTTC	CATSSSSGEQYF
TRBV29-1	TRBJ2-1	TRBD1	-	TGCAGCGGCGGGACAGGGAGGAATGAGCAGTTCTTC	CSGGTGRNEQFF
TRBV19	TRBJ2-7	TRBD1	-	TGTGCCAGTAGTACCCCTCGCCGGGACAGGGGGTCCTACGAGCAGTACTTC	CASSTPRRDRGSYEQYF
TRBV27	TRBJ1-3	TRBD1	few	TGTGCCAGCAGCCCGACAGGGCGAAACACCATATATTTT	CASSPTGRNTIYF
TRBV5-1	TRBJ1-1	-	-	TGCGCCAGCAGCTTGGACAGGGAAAGGAACACTGAAGCTTTCTTT	CASSLDRERNTEAFF
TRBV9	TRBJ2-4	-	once	TGTGCCAGCAGCGTAGAAGCCTACCAAAACATTCAGTACTTC	CASSVEAYQNIQYF
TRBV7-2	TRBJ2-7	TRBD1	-	TGTGCCAGCAGTATCGGGACAGGGTATCCTGAGCAGTACTTC	CASSIGTGYPEQYF
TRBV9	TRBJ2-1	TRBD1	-	TGTGCCAGCAGCGTTTCGGGACAGGGTTATGGGCAGTTCTTC	CASSVSGQGYGQFF
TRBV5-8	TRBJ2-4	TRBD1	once	TGTGCCAGCAGCTTTTCGACAGGGGTGGTGAACATTCAGTACTTC	CASSFSTGVVNIQYF
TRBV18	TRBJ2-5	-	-	TGTGCCAGCCGGAGGGCACAAACACAAGAGACCCAGTACTTC	CASRRAQTQETQYF
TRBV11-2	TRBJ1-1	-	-	TGTGCCAGCAGCTTAGATATATCGAACACTGAAGCTTTCTTT	CASSLDISNTEAFF